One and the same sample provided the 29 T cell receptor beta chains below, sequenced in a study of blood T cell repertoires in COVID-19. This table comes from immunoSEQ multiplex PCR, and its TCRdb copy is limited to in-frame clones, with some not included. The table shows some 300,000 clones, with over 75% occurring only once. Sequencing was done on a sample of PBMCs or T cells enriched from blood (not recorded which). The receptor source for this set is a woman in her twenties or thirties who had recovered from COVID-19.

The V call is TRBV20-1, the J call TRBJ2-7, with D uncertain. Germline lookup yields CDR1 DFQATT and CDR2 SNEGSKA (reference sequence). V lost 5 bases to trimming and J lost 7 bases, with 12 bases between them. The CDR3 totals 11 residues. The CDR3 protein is CSAEDDGEQYF. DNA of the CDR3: TGCAGTGCTGAAGACGACGGGGAGCAGTACTTC.

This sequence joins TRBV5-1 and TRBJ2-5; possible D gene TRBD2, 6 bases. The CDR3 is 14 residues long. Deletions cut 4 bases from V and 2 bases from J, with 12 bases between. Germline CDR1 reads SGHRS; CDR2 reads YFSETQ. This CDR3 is CASSVQEGQETQYF. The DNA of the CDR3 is TGCGCCAGCAGCGTTCAGGAGGGGCAAGAGACCCAGTACTTC.

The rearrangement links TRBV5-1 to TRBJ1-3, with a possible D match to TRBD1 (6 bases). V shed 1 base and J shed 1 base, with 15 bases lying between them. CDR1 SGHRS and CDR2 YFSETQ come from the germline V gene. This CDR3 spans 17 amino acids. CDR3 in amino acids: CASSLYTGSMSGNTIYF. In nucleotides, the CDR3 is TGCGCCAGCAGCTTGTATACAGGGTCCATGTCTGGAAACACCATATATTTT.

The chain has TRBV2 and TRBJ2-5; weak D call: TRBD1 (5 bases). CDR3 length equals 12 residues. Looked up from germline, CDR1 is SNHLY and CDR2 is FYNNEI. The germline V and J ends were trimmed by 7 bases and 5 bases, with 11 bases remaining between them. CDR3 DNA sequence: TGTGCCAGCACAGATTGGGGCGAGACCCAGTACTTC. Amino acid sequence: CASTDWGETQYF.

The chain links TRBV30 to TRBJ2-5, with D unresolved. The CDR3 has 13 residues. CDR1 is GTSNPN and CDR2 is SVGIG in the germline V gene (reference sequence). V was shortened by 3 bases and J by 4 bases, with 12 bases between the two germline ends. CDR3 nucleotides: TGTGCCTGGAGCGTTCGGGTGGGAGAGACCCAGTACTTC. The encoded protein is CAWSVRVGETQYF.

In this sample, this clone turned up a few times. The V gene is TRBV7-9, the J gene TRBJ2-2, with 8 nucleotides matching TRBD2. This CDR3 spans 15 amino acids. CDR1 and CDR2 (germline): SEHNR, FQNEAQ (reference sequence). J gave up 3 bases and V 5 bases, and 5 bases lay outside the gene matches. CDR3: CASSPTTSDTGELFF. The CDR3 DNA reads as TGTGCCAGCAGCCCGACGACTAGCGACACCGGGGAGCTGTTTTTT.

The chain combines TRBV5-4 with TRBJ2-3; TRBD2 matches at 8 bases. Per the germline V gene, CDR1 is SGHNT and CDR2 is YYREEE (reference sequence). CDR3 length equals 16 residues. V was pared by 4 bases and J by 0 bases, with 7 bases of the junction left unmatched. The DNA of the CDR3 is TGTGCCAGCAGCGCGAAAGCTAGCGGGAGCACAGATACGCAGTATTTT. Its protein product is CASSAKASGSTDTQYF.

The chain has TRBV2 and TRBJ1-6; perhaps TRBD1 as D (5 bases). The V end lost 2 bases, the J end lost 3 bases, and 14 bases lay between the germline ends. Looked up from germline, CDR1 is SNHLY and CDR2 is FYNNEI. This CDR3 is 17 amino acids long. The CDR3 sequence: CASSEWEGIGYNSPLHF. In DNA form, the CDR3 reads TGTGCCAGCAGTGAATGGGAGGGGATCGGCTATAATTCACCCCTCCACTTT.

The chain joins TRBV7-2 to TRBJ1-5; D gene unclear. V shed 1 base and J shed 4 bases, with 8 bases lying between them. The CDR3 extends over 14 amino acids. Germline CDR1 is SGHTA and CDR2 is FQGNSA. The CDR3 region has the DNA TGTGCCAGCAGCTTAGAGGCGGGGAATCAGCCCCAGCATTTT. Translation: CASSLEAGNQPQHF.

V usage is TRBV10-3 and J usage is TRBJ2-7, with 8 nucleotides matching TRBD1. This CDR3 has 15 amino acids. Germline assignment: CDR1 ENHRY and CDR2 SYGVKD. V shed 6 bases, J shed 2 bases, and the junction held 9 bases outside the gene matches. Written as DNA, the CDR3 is TGTGCCATCAGCTTCCAGGGGGCATCGGCCTACGAGCAGTACTTC. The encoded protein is CAISFQGASAYEQYF.

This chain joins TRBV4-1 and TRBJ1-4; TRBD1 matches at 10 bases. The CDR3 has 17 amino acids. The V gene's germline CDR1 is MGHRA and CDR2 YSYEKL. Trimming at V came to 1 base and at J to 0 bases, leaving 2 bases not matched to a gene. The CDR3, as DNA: TGCGCCAGCAGCCAAGGAGGACAGGGGGCAACTAATGAAAAACTGTTTTTT. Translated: CASSQGGQGATNEKLFF.

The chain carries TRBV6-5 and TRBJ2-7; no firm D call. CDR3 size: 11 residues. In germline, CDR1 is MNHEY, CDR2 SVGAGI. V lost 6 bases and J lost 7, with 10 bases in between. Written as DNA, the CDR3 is TGTGCCAGCAGCCCCGTTTTGGAGCAGTACTTC. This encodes CASSPVLEQYF.

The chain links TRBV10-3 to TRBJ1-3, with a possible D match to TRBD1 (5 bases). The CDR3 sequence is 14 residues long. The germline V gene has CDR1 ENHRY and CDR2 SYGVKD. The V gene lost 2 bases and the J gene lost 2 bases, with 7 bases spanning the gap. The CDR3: CAISEQGAGNTIYF. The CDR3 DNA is TGTGCCATCAGTGAGCAGGGCGCTGGAAACACCATATATTTT.

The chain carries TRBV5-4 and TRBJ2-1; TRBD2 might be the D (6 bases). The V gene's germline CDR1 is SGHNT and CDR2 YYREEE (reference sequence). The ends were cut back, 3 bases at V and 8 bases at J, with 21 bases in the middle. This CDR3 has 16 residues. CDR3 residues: CASSSPGVAARDEQFF. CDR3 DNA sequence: TGTGCCAGCAGCTCCCCGGGGGTAGCGGCCCGCGATGAGCAGTTCTTC. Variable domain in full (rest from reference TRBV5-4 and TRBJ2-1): ETGVTQSPTHLIKTRGQQVTLRCSSQSGHNTVSWYQQALGQGPQFIFQYYREEENGRGNFPPRFSGLQFPNYSSELNVNALELDDSALYLCASSSPGVAARDEQFFGPGTRLTVL.

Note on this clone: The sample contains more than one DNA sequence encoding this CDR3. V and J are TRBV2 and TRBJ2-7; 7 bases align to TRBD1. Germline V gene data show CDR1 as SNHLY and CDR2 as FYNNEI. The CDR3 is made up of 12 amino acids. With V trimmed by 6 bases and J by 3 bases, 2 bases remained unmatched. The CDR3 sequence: CASRGTVYEQYF. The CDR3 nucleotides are TGTGCCAGCAGGGGGACAGTCTACGAGCAGTACTTC.

The CDR3 bases are TGTGCCAGCACAGGGCTGTATGGCTACACCTTC. Amino acid sequence: CASTGLYGYTF. The rearrangement joins TRBV28 to TRBJ1-2, with D tentatively TRBD1 (5 bases). CDR3 length: 11 residues. V was shortened by 7 bases and J by 5 bases, with 8 bases between the two germline ends. Per the germline V gene, CDR1 is MDHEN and CDR2 is SYDVKM.

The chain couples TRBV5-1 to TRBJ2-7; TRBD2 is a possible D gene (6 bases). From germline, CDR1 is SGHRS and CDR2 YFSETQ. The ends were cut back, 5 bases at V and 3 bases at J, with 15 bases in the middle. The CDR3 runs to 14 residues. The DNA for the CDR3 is TGCGCCAGCAGTGGGGACTCTTTCAACTACGAGCAGTACTTC. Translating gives CASSGDSFNYEQYF.

CDR3 sequence (DNA): TGCGCCAGCAGCTTGGCCGAGCGAAACTATGGCTACACCTTC. It is translated as CASSLAERNYGYTF. V usage is TRBV5-1 and J usage is TRBJ1-2; D call uncertain. The V gene's germline CDR1 is SGHRS and CDR2 YFSETQ. The CDR3 consists of 14 residues. V lost 0 bases, J lost 2 bases, and 8 bases lay in between. The whole variable domain, filled in from reference TRBV5-1 and TRBJ1-2, reads KAGVTQTPRYLIKTRGQQVTLSCSPISGHRSVSWYQQTPGQGLQFLFEYFSETQRNKGNFPGRFSGRQFSNSRSEMNVSTLELGDSALYLCASSLAERNYGYTFGSGTRLTVV.

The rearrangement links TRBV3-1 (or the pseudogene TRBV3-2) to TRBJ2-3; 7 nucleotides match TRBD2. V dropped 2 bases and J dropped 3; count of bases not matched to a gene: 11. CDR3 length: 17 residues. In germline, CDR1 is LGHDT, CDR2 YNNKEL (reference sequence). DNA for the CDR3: TGTGCCAGCAGCCAACTCCAGCGGCTAGCGGCAACAGATACGCAGTATTTT. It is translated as CASSQLQRLAATDTQYF.

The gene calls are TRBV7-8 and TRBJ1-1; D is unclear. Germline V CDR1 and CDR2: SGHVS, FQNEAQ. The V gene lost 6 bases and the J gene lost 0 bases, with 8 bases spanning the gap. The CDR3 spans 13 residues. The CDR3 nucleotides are TGTGCCAGCAGTACAGAGCTGAACACTGAAGCTTTCTTT. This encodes CASSTELNTEAFF. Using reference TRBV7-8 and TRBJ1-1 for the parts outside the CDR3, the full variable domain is GAGVSQSPRYKVAKRGQDVALRCDPISGHVSLFWYQQALGQGPEFLTYFQNEAQLDKSGLPSDRFFAERPEGSVSTLKIQRTQQEDSAVYLCASSTELNTEAFFGQGTRLTVV.

DNA of the CDR3: TGTGCCAGTAACCAGCTTGGGGGGGTTGCTAATTCACCCCTCCACTTT. Protein sequence: CASNQLGGVANSPLHF. V gene TRBV19 combines with J gene TRBJ1-6, with D maybe TRBD1 (5 bases). V dropped 7 bases and J dropped 6 bases, with 19 bases sitting between them. The CDR3 totals 16 residues. Looked up from germline, CDR1 is LNHDA and CDR2 is SQIVND (reference sequence).

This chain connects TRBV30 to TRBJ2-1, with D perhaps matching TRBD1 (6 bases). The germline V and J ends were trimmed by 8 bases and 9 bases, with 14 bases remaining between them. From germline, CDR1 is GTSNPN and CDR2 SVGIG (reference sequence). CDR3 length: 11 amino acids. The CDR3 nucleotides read TGTGCCGGGGGCGAGGTGGGTGAGCAGTTCTTC. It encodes CAGGEVGEQFF.

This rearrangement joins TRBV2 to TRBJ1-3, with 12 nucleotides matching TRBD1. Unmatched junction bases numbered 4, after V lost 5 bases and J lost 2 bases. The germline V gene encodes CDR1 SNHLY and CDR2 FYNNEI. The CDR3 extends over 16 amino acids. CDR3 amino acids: CASSRDRGQTGNTIYF. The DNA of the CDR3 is TGTGCCAGCAGTCGGGACAGGGGGCAAACTGGAAACACCATATATTTT.

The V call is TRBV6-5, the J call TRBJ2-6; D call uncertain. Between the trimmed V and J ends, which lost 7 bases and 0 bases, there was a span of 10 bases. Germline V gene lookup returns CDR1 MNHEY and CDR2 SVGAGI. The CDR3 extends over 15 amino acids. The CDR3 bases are TGTGCCAGCACCCCACAATTCTCTGGGGCCAACGTCCTGACTTTC. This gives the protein CASTPQFSGANVLTF.

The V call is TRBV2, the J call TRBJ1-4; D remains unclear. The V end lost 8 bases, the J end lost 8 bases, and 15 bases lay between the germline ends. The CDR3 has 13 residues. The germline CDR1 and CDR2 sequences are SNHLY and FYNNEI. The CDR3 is CASLYPGSEKLFF. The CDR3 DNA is TGTGCCAGCCTGTACCCGGGTAGCGAAAAACTGTTTTTT.

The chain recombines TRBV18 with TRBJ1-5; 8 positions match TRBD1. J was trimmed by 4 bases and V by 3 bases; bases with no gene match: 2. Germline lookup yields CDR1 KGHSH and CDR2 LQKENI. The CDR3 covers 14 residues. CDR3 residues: CASSPDRENQPQHF. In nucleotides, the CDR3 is TGTGCCAGCTCACCGGACAGGGAGAATCAGCCCCAGCATTTT.

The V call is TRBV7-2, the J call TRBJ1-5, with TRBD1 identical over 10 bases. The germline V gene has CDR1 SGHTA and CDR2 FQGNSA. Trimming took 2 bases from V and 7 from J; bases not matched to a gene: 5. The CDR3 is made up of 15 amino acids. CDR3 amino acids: CASSLTGQGYQPQHF. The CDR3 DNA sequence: TGTGCCAGCAGCTTAACGGGACAGGGGTACCAGCCCCAGCATTTT.

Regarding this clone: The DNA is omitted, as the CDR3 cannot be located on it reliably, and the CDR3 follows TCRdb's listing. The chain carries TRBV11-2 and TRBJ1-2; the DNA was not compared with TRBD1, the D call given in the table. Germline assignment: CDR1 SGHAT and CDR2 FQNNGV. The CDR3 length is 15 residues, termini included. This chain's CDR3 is CASSLFRARGYGYTF.

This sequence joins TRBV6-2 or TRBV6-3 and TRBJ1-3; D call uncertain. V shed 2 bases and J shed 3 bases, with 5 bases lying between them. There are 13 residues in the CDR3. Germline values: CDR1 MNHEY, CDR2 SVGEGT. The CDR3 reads CASSYGGGNTIYF. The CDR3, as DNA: TGTGCCAGCAGTTACGGCGGTGGAAACACCATATATTTT.